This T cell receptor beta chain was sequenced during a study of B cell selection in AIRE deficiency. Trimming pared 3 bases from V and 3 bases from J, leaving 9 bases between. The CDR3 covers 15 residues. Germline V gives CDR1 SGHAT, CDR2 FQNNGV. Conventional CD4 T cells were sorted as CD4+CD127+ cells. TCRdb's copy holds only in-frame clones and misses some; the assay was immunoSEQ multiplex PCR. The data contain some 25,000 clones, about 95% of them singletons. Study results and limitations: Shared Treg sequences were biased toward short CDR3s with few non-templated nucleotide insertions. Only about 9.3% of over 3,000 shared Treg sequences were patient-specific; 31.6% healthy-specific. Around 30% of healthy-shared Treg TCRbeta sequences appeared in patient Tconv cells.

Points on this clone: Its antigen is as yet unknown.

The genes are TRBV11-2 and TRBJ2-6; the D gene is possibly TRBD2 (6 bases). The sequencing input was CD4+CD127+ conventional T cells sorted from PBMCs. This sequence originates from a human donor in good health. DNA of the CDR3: TGTGCCAGCAGCTTCGTAGCGGATGGGGCCAACGTCCTGACTTTC. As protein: CASSFVADGANVLTF.